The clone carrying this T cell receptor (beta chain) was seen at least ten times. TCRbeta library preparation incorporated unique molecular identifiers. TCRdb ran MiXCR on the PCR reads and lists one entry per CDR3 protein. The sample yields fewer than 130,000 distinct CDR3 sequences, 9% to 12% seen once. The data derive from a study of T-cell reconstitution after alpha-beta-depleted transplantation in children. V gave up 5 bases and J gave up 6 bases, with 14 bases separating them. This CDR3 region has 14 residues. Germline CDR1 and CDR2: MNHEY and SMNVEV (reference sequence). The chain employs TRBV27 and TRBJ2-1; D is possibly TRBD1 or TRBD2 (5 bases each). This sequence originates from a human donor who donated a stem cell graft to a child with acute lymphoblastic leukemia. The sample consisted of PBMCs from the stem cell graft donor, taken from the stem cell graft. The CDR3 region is CASSVGGVVNEQFF. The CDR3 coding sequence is TGTGCCAGCAGTGTTGGGGGAGTCGTCAATGAGCAGTTCTTC.